These T cell receptor beta chains were read from a single sample in a study of blood T cell repertoires in COVID-19. The repertoire was sequenced with immunoSEQ multiplex PCR; TCRdb's copy has only in-frame clones and lacks some. Of 150,000 or so clones listed, over 60% are singletons. Material for sequencing was peripheral blood. The receptors stem from an elderly man with acute or convalescent COVID-19. Both conserved end residues are part of each CDR3. The D gene is left open where the match is weak. Clone size is stated in some rows and not others, as once, few, many or a class when expanded.

v_gene: TRBV5-1; abundance: NA; d_gene: NA; j_gene: TRBJ2-2; CDR3aa: CATRSVNTGELFF; CDR3nt: TGCGCCACGAGGAGTGTAAACACCGGGGAGCTGTTTTTT
v_gene: TRBV5-4; abundance: NA; d_gene: NA; j_gene: TRBJ2-1; CDR3aa: CASSQQQGIYNEQFF; CDR3nt: TGTGCCAGCAGCCAACAGCAGGGAATATACAATGAGCAGTTCTTC
v_gene: TRBV6-5; abundance: NA; d_gene: NA; j_gene: TRBJ1-1; CDR3aa: CASSYSSREAFF; CDR3nt: TGTGCCAGCAGTTACTCGTCTCGTGAAGCTTTCTTT
v_gene: TRBV3-1/TRBV3-2; abundance: NA; d_gene: NA; j_gene: TRBJ1-1; CDR3aa: CASSQVEGSAFF; CDR3nt: TGTGCCAGCAGCCAAGTGGAGGGTTCGGCTTTCTTT
v_gene: TRBV9; abundance: NA; d_gene: TRBD1; j_gene: TRBJ2-1; CDR3aa: CASSALGTGYNEQFF; CDR3nt: TGTGCCAGCAGCGCCCTCGGGACAGGGTACAATGAGCAGTTCTTC
v_gene: TRBV12-3/TRBV12-4; abundance: once; d_gene: TRBD1; j_gene: TRBJ1-5; CDR3aa: CASTRQGQPQHF; CDR3nt: TGTGCCAGCACCCGACAGGGACAGCCCCAGCATTTT
v_gene: TRBV5-1; abundance: NA; d_gene: NA; j_gene: TRBJ2-5; CDR3aa: CASSEQETQYF; CDR3nt: TGCGCCAGCAGCGAGCAAGAGACCCAGTACTTC
v_gene: TRBV6-2/TRBV6-3; abundance: NA; d_gene: NA; j_gene: TRBJ1-1; CDR3aa: CASSPWGEANTEAFF; CDR3nt: TGTGCCAGCAGTCCATGGGGGGAGGCGAACACTGAAGCTTTCTTT
v_gene: TRBV3-1/TRBV3-2; abundance: NA; d_gene: NA; j_gene: TRBJ2-5; CDR3aa: CASTYLTGQETQYF; CDR3nt: TGTGCCAGCACCTACCTGACAGGACAAGAGACCCAGTACTTC
v_gene: TRBV5-4; abundance: NA; d_gene: TRBD1; j_gene: TRBJ1-2; CDR3aa: CASSPQGARNYGYTF; CDR3nt: TGTGCCAGCAGCCCGCAGGGGGCGCGGAACTATGGCTACACCTTC
v_gene: TRBV6-2/TRBV6-3; abundance: NA; d_gene: NA; j_gene: TRBJ1-5; CDR3aa: CASSYGGAAYNQPQHF; CDR3nt: TGTGCCAGCAGTTACGGGGGGGCAGCGTACAATCAGCCCCAGCATTTT
v_gene: TRBV6-6; abundance: NA; d_gene: NA; j_gene: TRBJ1-3; CDR3aa: CASSYKGSSGNTIYF; CDR3nt: TGTGCCAGCAGTTACAAAGGGAGCTCTGGAAACACCATATATTTT
v_gene: TRBV5-1; abundance: NA; d_gene: NA; j_gene: TRBJ2-3; CDR3aa: CASSSGPRPQYF; CDR3nt: TGCGCCAGCAGCTCCGGCCCGAGGCCGCAGTATTTT
v_gene: TRBV11-3; abundance: NA; d_gene: TRBD1; j_gene: TRBJ2-7; CDR3aa: CASSDRKGGTGPYEQYF; CDR3nt: TGTGCCAGCAGCGACCGGAAGGGCGGGACAGGGCCCTACGAGCAGTACTTC
v_gene: TRBV5-8; abundance: NA; d_gene: TRBD2; j_gene: TRBJ2-2; CDR3aa: CAWGLAGDYTGELFF; CDR3nt: TGTGCCTGGGGTCTAGCGGGGGATTACACCGGGGAGCTGTTTTTT
v_gene: TRBV6-5; abundance: NA; d_gene: NA; j_gene: TRBJ2-2; CDR3aa: CASSYLVTGELFF; CDR3nt: TGTGCCAGCAGTTATCTCGTTACCGGGGAGCTGTTTTTT
v_gene: TRBV5-6; abundance: NA; d_gene: TRBD1; j_gene: TRBJ2-5; CDR3aa: CASSGAGQGEETQYF; CDR3nt: TGTGCCAGCAGCGGAGCTGGACAGGGGGAAGAGACCCAGTACTTC
v_gene: TRBV28; abundance: NA; d_gene: NA; j_gene: TRBJ2-2; CDR3aa: CASSLPAGSGELFF; CDR3nt: TGTGCCAGCAGTCTCCCTGCAGGAAGCGGGGAGCTGTTTTTT
v_gene: TRBV19; abundance: NA; d_gene: NA; j_gene: TRBJ1-5; CDR3aa: CASSIGVRDDQPQHF; CDR3nt: TGTGCCAGTAGTATAGGAGTACGGGATGATCAGCCCCAGCATTTT
v_gene: TRBV6-6; abundance: once; d_gene: TRBD2; j_gene: TRBJ2-3; CDR3aa: CASIAGGRGADTQYF; CDR3nt: TGTGCCAGCATAGCGGGGGGGAGAGGCGCAGATACGCAGTATTTT
v_gene: TRBV2; abundance: NA; d_gene: TRBD1; j_gene: TRBJ1-5; CDR3aa: CASRDLTGGNQPQHF; CDR3nt: TGTGCCAGCAGAGACCTGACAGGGGGTAATCAGCCCCAGCATTTT
v_gene: TRBV2; abundance: NA; d_gene: NA; j_gene: TRBJ1-2; CDR3aa: CASSELGAADNYGYTF; CDR3nt: TGTGCCAGCAGTGAATTAGGGGCAGCAGATAACTATGGCTACACCTTC
v_gene: TRBV29-1; abundance: NA; d_gene: TRBD2; j_gene: TRBJ2-3; CDR3aa: CSGVAGGVTDTQYF; CDR3nt: TGCAGCGGGGTCGCGGGGGGTGTTACAGATACGCAGTATTTT
v_gene: TRBV30; abundance: NA; d_gene: TRBD2; j_gene: TRBJ2-7; CDR3aa: CAGAGGRGEQYF; CDR3nt: TGTGCCGGGGCGGGGGGGAGGGGGGAGCAGTACTTC
v_gene: TRBV28; abundance: many; d_gene: NA; j_gene: TRBJ1-2; CDR3aa: CAIHLGNYGYTF; CDR3nt: TGTGCCATTCACCTCGGGAACTATGGCTACACCTTC
v_gene: TRBV27; abundance: NA; d_gene: NA; j_gene: TRBJ2-2; CDR3aa: CASTREVGTGELFF; CDR3nt: TGTGCCAGCACCCGGGAAGTAGGGACCGGGGAGCTGTTTTTT
v_gene: TRBV7-2; abundance: NA; d_gene: NA; j_gene: TRBJ1-1; CDR3aa: CASSLAIGDTEAFF; CDR3nt: TGTGCCAGCAGCTTAGCGATAGGGGACACTGAAGCTTTCTTT
v_gene: TRBV10-3; abundance: NA; d_gene: TRBD2; j_gene: TRBJ2-3; CDR3aa: CATGGRAGGPTDTQYF; CDR3nt: TGTGCCACCGGGGGAAGAGCGGGGGGGCCCACAGATACGCAGTATTTT
v_gene: TRBV19; abundance: once; d_gene: TRBD1; j_gene: TRBJ1-2; CDR3aa: CASSRGTGGADYGYTF; CDR3nt: TGTGCCAGTAGTAGGGGGACAGGGGGCGCCGACTATGGCTACACCTTC
v_gene: TRBV2; abundance: NA; d_gene: NA; j_gene: TRBJ1-2; CDR3aa: CASTGDYGYTF; CDR3nt: TGTGCCAGCACAGGGGACTATGGCTACACCTTC
v_gene: TRBV5-1; abundance: NA; d_gene: TRBD1; j_gene: TRBJ1-2; CDR3aa: CASSLGIRTGYGYTF; CDR3nt: TGCGCCAGCAGCTTGGGGATCAGGACAGGCTATGGCTACACCTTC